A selection of T cell receptor beta chains follows, all from one sample in a study of graft-versus-host responses after intestinal transplantation. TCRdb's table, derived via immunoSEQ multiplex PCR, lists solely in-frame clones and lacks some. The table records about 29,000 clones, roughly 87% of them present only once. Sequencing used PBMCs, obtained around 62 weeks after intestinal transplantation. The receptors shown here come from a human patient who received an intestinal transplant, so some T cells may come from the graft donor. Each CDR3 is given without its conserved first and last residue. Fields, in order: CDR3 protein, V gene, J gene.

cdr3_aa: ASSERLGSTLGAKNIQY
v_call: TRBV6-1
j_call: TRBJ2-4

cdr3_aa: ASSFPGGYTEAF
v_call: TRBV4-1
j_call: TRBJ1-1

cdr3_aa: AWSVWGSSYNEQF
v_call: TRBV30
j_call: TRBJ2-1

cdr3_aa: ASSYSAGTYEQY
v_call: TRBV6-5
j_call: TRBJ2-7

cdr3_aa: ASSLMVGEQY
v_call: TRBV5-6
j_call: TRBJ2-7

cdr3_aa: ASSRQGTGGYEQY
v_call: TRBV7-9
j_call: TRBJ2-7

cdr3_aa: ASSRRLDRRELF
v_call: TRBV18
j_call: TRBJ2-2

cdr3_aa: ASTHPRGRYEQY
v_call: TRBV2
j_call: TRBJ2-7

cdr3_aa: ASSFKTPGANVLT
v_call: TRBV5-1
j_call: TRBJ2-6

cdr3_aa: AWSRTPMNEQY
v_call: TRBV30
j_call: TRBJ2-7

cdr3_aa: ASSGSYEQY
v_call: TRBV10-1
j_call: TRBJ2-7

cdr3_aa: ASSLGATRAREGGGQF
v_call: TRBV5-1
j_call: TRBJ2-1

cdr3_aa: AFDRGLPVGEQY
v_call: TRBV30
j_call: TRBJ2-7

cdr3_aa: ATSRVTGREQY
v_call: TRBV15
j_call: TRBJ2-7

cdr3_aa: ARGQGITGANVLT
v_call: TRBV5-1
j_call: TRBJ2-6

cdr3_aa: ASSPGTTQY
v_call: TRBV5-1
j_call: TRBJ2-3

cdr3_aa: AISEAGDLYNEQF
v_call: TRBV10-3
j_call: TRBJ2-1

cdr3_aa: ASSGGRENEQF
v_call: TRBV2
j_call: TRBJ2-1

cdr3_aa: ASGAGGGNTEAF
v_call: TRBV12-5
j_call: TRBJ1-1

cdr3_aa: ASSSSGGRETQY
v_call: TRBV7-2
j_call: TRBJ2-5

cdr3_aa: ASSITGTADEQY
v_call: TRBV19
j_call: TRBJ2-7

cdr3_aa: ASSLRLANYEQY
v_call: TRBV5-1
j_call: NA

cdr3_aa: ASSPDRSSYNEQF
v_call: TRBV4-3
j_call: TRBJ2-1

cdr3_aa: ASNKTPAKITEAF
v_call: TRBV5-1
j_call: TRBJ1-1

cdr3_aa: ASSLGSWGGAYNEQF
v_call: TRBV11-2
j_call: TRBJ2-1

cdr3_aa: ASSHRSTRVPRSQPQH
v_call: TRBV28
j_call: TRBJ1-5

cdr3_aa: ASSQERGGYHEQY
v_call: TRBV4-3
j_call: TRBJ2-7

cdr3_aa: ASMGQQNTGELF
v_call: TRBV19
j_call: TRBJ2-2

cdr3_aa: ASSLRAWETQY
v_call: TRBV6-5
j_call: TRBJ2-5

cdr3_aa: ASSSGPNTGELF
v_call: TRBV11-3
j_call: TRBJ2-2

cdr3_aa: ASSLQSGINEQF
v_call: TRBV7-2
j_call: TRBJ2-1

cdr3_aa: ASSVTGTGFYEQY
v_call: TRBV6-5
j_call: TRBJ2-7

cdr3_aa: AWTGGSSNQPQH
v_call: TRBV30
j_call: TRBJ1-5

cdr3_aa: ASILGGIPNNEQF
v_call: TRBV10-1
j_call: TRBJ2-1

cdr3_aa: ASSPPSGGRAEWGFQETQY
v_call: TRBV18
j_call: TRBJ2-5

cdr3_aa: ASSLAATYNEQF
v_call: TRBV6-1
j_call: TRBJ2-1

cdr3_aa: ASSLGVGGQY
v_call: TRBV7-2
j_call: TRBJ2-3

cdr3_aa: ASGLSGRAEAF
v_call: TRBV12-5
j_call: TRBJ1-1

cdr3_aa: ASSITSGSYNEQF
v_call: TRBV7-2
j_call: TRBJ2-1

cdr3_aa: ASSSPGLAGGPTDTQY
v_call: TRBV7-2
j_call: TRBJ2-3

cdr3_aa: ASSLNRAGANVLT
v_call: TRBV11-2
j_call: TRBJ2-6

cdr3_aa: ASSYSRQGRTEAF
v_call: TRBV6-5
j_call: TRBJ1-1